This is a list of T cell receptor beta chains from one sample in a study of T cell responses to AZD1222 COVID-19 vaccine. Produced via immunoSEQ multiplex PCR; TCRdb's table is partial and in-frame only. The repertoire includes 85,000 to 130,000 clones, around nine tenths of them detected once, and roughly 3.3% sits in the top ten. The sample was peripheral blood, taken 28 days after the second dose of the MenACWY control vaccine. The receptors were sampled from an adult who received the MenACWY meningococcal vaccine as a control. Each CDR3 is given with its conserved first and last residue. D genes are given only for firm matches. Part of the rows lack a size; the others show once, few, many or a class for expanded clones.

size: NA
J: TRBJ1-5
V: TRBV18
D: NA
CDR3: CASSPTQGNQPQHF
DNA: TGTGCCAGCTCACCAACTCAGGGGAATCAGCCCCAGCATTTT

size: NA
J: TRBJ2-7
V: TRBV27
D: NA
CDR3: CASSSRDTGSYEQYF
DNA: TGTGCCAGCAGCAGCCGGGACACAGGCTCCTACGAGCAGTACTTC

size: NA
J: TRBJ2-1
V: TRBV27
D: NA
CDR3: CASSPLLGVDSYNEQFF
DNA: TGTGCCAGCAGTCCCCTACTCGGGGTTGACTCCTACAATGAGCAGTTCTTC

size: NA
J: TRBJ2-5
V: TRBV9
D: NA
CDR3: CASSGDGQETQYF
DNA: TGTGCCAGCAGTGGGGACGGACAAGAGACCCAGTACTTC

size: once
J: TRBJ2-3
V: TRBV7-3
D: NA
CDR3: CASSLMPGDTDTQYF
DNA: TGTGCCAGCAGCTTAATGCCGGGAGACACAGATACGCAGTATTTT

size: NA
J: TRBJ2-7
V: TRBV21-1
D: NA
CDR3: CASSKQGSRHEQYF
DNA: TGTGCCAGCAGCAAGCAGGGGTCGCGCCACGAGCAGTACTTC

size: NA
J: TRBJ1-6
V: TRBV5-4
D: TRBD1
CDR3: CASSLGPDRGYNSPLHF
DNA: TGTGCCAGCAGCTTGGGGCCAGACAGGGGCTATAATTCACCCCTCCACTTT

size: NA
J: TRBJ1-3
V: TRBV19
D: TRBD1
CDR3: CASSIPPGQGAIGNTIYF
DNA: TGTGCCAGTAGTATACCCCCCGGACAGGGGGCCATTGGAAACACCATATATTTT

size: NA
J: TRBJ2-7
V: TRBV5-4
D: NA
CDR3: CASSLRGGGIYEQYF
DNA: TGTGCCAGCAGCTTAAGGGGTGGAGGGATATACGAGCAGTACTTC

size: NA
J: TRBJ2-1
V: TRBV7-9
D: NA
CDR3: CASSLESGEQFF
DNA: TGTGCCAGCAGCTTAGAATCCGGGGAGCAGTTCTTC

size: few
J: TRBJ1-1
V: TRBV29-1
D: NA
CDR3: CSVAQGMMNTEAFF
DNA: TGCAGCGTTGCGCAGGGTATGATGAACACTGAAGCTTTCTTT

size: NA
J: TRBJ1-4
V: TRBV7-9
D: NA
CDR3: CASRTSTNEKLFF
DNA: TGTGCCAGCAGGACTTCAACTAATGAAAAACTGTTTTTT

size: NA
J: TRBJ1-4
V: TRBV7-8
D: NA
CDR3: CASSTDTAPTNEKLFF
DNA: TGTGCCAGCAGCACGGACACAGCTCCAACTAATGAAAAACTGTTTTTT

size: NA
J: TRBJ2-5
V: TRBV11-2
D: NA
CDR3: CASSSQSQQTVQETQYF
DNA: TGTGCCAGCAGCTCCCAAAGTCAGCAAACCGTCCAAGAGACCCAGTACTTC

size: NA
J: TRBJ1-2
V: TRBV6-2/TRBV6-3
D: TRBD1
CDR3: CASSYGTGLYGYTF
DNA: TGTGCCAGCAGTTACGGGACAGGCCTCTATGGCTACACCTTC

size: NA
J: TRBJ2-3
V: TRBV7-2
D: NA
CDR3: CASSLSRQVRTTDTQYF
DNA: TGTGCCAGCAGCTTAAGCCGGCAAGTGAGGACCACAGATACGCAGTATTTT

size: once
J: TRBJ2-7
V: TRBV10-3
D: NA
CDR3: CAIAPGGAPYEQYF
DNA: TGTGCCATTGCCCCTGGGGGGGCCCCCTACGAGCAGTACTTC

size: NA
J: TRBJ1-2
V: TRBV6-2/TRBV6-3
D: TRBD1
CDR3: CASSTRIRGLRTYGYTF
DNA: TGTGCCAGCAGTACGAGAATTAGGGGGCTTCGGACCTATGGCTACACCTTC

size: NA
J: TRBJ1-1
V: TRBV3-1/TRBV3-2
D: NA
CDR3: CASSLPGTNTEAFF
DNA: TGTGCCAGCAGCCTACCCGGGACGAACACTGAAGCTTTCTTT

size: NA
J: TRBJ2-5
V: TRBV9
D: TRBD1
CDR3: CAIWTGGETQYF
DNA: TGTGCCATCTGGACAGGGGGCGAGACCCAGTACTTC

size: NA
J: TRBJ1-1
V: TRBV19
D: TRBD1
CDR3: CASSKDRGLNTEAFF
DNA: TGTGCCAGTAGTAAGGACAGGGGGCTGAACACTGAAGCTTTCTTT

size: NA
J: TRBJ2-5
V: TRBV7-8
D: NA
CDR3: CASSLASTPETQYF
DNA: TGTGCCAGCAGCTTAGCGAGCACACCGGAGACCCAGTACTTC

size: NA
J: TRBJ1-5
V: TRBV20-1
D: NA
CDR3: CSAQERAPQHF
DNA: TGCAGTGCTCAGGAGAGGGCACCCCAGCATTTT

size: NA
J: TRBJ2-5
V: TRBV2
D: NA
CDR3: CASSERPPGAAKETQYF
DNA: TGTGCCAGCAGTGAAAGACCCCCGGGCGCCGCGAAGGAGACCCAGTACTTC

size: NA
J: TRBJ2-7
V: TRBV9
D: NA
CDR3: CASSPRRSGSYEQYF
DNA: TGTGCCAGCAGCCCGAGGAGGAGCGGGTCCTACGAGCAGTACTTC

size: NA
J: TRBJ2-7
V: TRBV10-3
D: NA
CDR3: CAIKPDSTALEQYF
DNA: TGTGCCATCAAACCCGACAGTACCGCCCTCGAGCAGTACTTC

size: NA
J: TRBJ2-2
V: TRBV29-1
D: NA
CDR3: CSVDSGAGSNTGELFF
DNA: TGCAGCGTTGACTCAGGGGCGGGGTCGAACACCGGGGAGCTGTTTTTT

size: NA
J: TRBJ1-3
V: TRBV11-1
D: NA
CDR3: CASSSRAAGGTIYF
DNA: TGTGCCAGCAGCTCCCGCGCCGCCGGCGGCACCATATATTTT

size: NA
J: TRBJ2-2
V: TRBV11-3
D: NA
CDR3: CASSPHTGELFF
DNA: TGTGCCAGCAGCCCACACACCGGGGAGCTGTTTTTT

size: once
J: TRBJ2-5
V: TRBV29-1
D: NA
CDR3: CSVDDYQETQYF
DNA: TGCAGCGTTGACGACTATCAAGAGACCCAGTACTTC

size: NA
J: TRBJ1-2
V: TRBV28
D: TRBD1
CDR3: CASSSSQEYRGDGYTF
DNA: TGTGCCAGCAGTTCCTCTCAAGAATACAGGGGGGATGGCTACACCTTC